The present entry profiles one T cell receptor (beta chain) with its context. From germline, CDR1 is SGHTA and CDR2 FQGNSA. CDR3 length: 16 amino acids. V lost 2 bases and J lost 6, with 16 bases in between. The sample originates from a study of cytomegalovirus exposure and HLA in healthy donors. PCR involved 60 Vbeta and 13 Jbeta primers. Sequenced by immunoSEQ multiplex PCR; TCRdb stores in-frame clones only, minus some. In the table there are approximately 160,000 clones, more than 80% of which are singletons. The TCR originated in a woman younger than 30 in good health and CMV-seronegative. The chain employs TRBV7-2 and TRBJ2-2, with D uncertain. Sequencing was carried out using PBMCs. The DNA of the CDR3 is TGTGCCAGCAGCTTACGTGCCCTGACAAACGCCGGGGAGCTGTTTTTT. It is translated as CASSLRALTNAGELFF.